Described below is a single T cell receptor (beta chain) sequence and its context. This clone appeared a few times. Its cognate antigen has yet to be identified. No base-level quality is on record; no much larger clone is a single base apart. In total, approximately 610 healthy bone marrow donors made up the cohort. Cohort members were all nominally healthy when sampled, although unrecorded immune exposures were likely present. The donor was CMV seronegative and was included in the group of hundreds of seronegative cohort members. A peripheral blood sample was provided by each donor, and peripheral blood mononuclear cells were used for TCR beta sequencing. The Qiagen DNeasy Blood Extraction Kit was used to extract genomic DNA from the blood cell samples. The sample belongs to a study of cytomegalovirus exposure and HLA in healthy donors (dated by TCRdb to 2016 to 2017). Regarding the study in general: According to an earlier analysis of several hundred of the donors, roughly 180 million T cells yielded approximately 120 million unique TCR beta sequences and approximately 280 Gb of sequence data. The later analysis used no new phenotypic data to find candidate immune exposures, relying instead on TCR beta sequences and their occurrence across donors. Using immunosequencing, the study profiled T cell repertoires from around 680 subjects and related those repertoires to cytomegalovirus serostatus. An early release covering roughly 580 HLA-typed donors comprised about 290 gigabases of sequencing data and around 86 million unique TCR sequences. To decide whether each TCR beta V gene segment behaved as functional or pseudogenic, an earlier analysis of some 600 of the donors relied on high-throughput TCR beta sequencing. A few DR-DQ haplotypes were treated as single units for association and clustering because of strong linkage in the cohort. Along with the approximately 670-subject first cohort, a separate validation cohort of over a hundred different subjects was used. In a later genetic analysis, genome-wide SNP genotypes for about 60% of the 666 donors were used, and that subset was treated as a discovery cohort. Typing coverage differed by locus: A, B, C, DRB1 and DQB1 were typed in about 620-640 donors, DQA1 in 522, DPA1 in 600 to 610, and DPB1 in just under 490. A later analysis re-examined previously published TCR beta repertoires from more than 600 donors and added high-resolution HLA genotyping to investigate patterns of TCR occurrence. Among about 370 genotyped donors of the cohort, an average of roughly 230,000 unique TCR beta nucleotide sequences was sequenced per donor, of which roughly 17% were non-productive. Donor age, sex, ethnicity and CMV serostatus were compiled alongside the repertoire data. All discovery cohort repertoires had been generated on a single sequencing platform. The genetic ancestry cluster associated with self-reported Caucasian donors included 81% of the roughly 400 genotyped donors. HLA typing included class I and class II loci at four-digit resolution. The study was designed to test whether signatures of past pathogen exposure could be identified by cataloging public T cell receptors. To predict cytomegalovirus infection status, the study brought together high-throughput TCR immunosequencing, statistical association of individual TCRs with disease status, and machine learning.

The library was produced with the immunoSEQ multiplex PCR assay. For the multiplex PCR, a mixture combining 60 forward primers for TCR Vbeta segments and 13 reverse primers for TCR Jbeta segments was used. A multiplex PCR assay on genomic DNA amplified the CDR3 region of rearranged TCR beta genes. The Illumina HiSeq System was used to sequence the amplified TCR beta libraries as 87-base-pair reads. The paper's processing steps were these. In a later analysis, tens of millions of unique TCR beta chains were counted across the 500 to 850 repertoires, and roughly 11 million of these chains were shared by at least two donors. A nearest-neighbor algorithm error-corrected the raw reads and collapsed the reads into unique sequences, merging closely related sequences to remove PCR and sequencing errors. V, D and J gene segments were assigned by aligning CDR3 sequences to IMGT reference sequences. For a sequence to be retained, at least a six-nucleotide match to both a V gene segment and a J gene segment was required. Rearrangements were classified as productive when the CDR3 lacked stop codons and remained in frame with V and J, and all other rearrangements were classified as non-productive. Following IMGT convention, CDR3 was defined as the stretch from the second conserved V-encoded cysteine to the conserved J-encoded phenylalanine. In an earlier analysis of some 550 of the donors, sequences lacking an unambiguous match to a single V gene segment were excluded. In an earlier analysis of a few hundred of the donors, V segments were called functional above 56.7% productive rearrangements and were called segregating when the between-donor standard deviation exceeded 5%. A statistical classification framework was developed to diagnose cytomegalovirus status using the catalog of TCR beta chain sequences. In a later analysis, V and J genes were assigned by comparing TCR nucleotide sequences against IMGT/GENE-DB human TR gene sequences. The TCRdist pipeline was used in a later analysis to assign CDR3 sequences and most-parsimonious VDJ recombination scenarios. In a later analysis, every TCR beta chain was defined by the combination of its CDR3 amino acid sequence and its V-gene family, and reads without a unique V-gene family were dropped. In a later analysis, 450 to 600 highly shared, low-generation-probability nucleotide sequences were removed to address suspected cross-contamination and a sequencing artifact. In a later analysis, a clonal expansion index for each public chain was calculated from normalized within-repertoire ranks of inferred template counts. Generation probabilities in a later analysis came from a VDJ recombination model fitted to out-of-frame rearrangements, and those results were checked against IGoR. Hypergeometric tests were used in a later analysis to score TCR-TCR, TCR-HLA and TCR-CMV co-occurrence, with a repertoire-size bias correction applied to the TCR pairs. In a later analysis, false discovery rates were estimated by permuting HLA or CMV assignments 20 times. In a later analysis, co-occurring TCRs were grouped using DBSCAN, with TCRdist sequence similarity added in when clustering inside HLA-allele-positive subsets. Co-occurrence clustering excluded repertoires with fewer than 30,000 or more than 120,000 public chains, plus five with anomalous nucleotide sharing. Imported from immuneACCESS, the table was reduced by TCRdb to in-frame sequences with V and J called. These copies leave out some clones; in studies compared against another copy, an unresolved V gene accounts for under half, and the cause of the remainder is not known. That table is the source of V, J and clone size, and D and trimming were worked out from the DNA. In all, the sample holds around 70,000 clones, and roughly 70% of those were seen once. The biggest ten clones account for around 12% of the sample.

What the research found in general, with its limitations: According to a later analysis, parvovirus B19, influenza, CMV and Epstein-Barr virus appeared linked to several top co-occurrence clusters. In a later genetic analysis, a missense DCLRE1C variant was associated with V-gene and J-gene trimming of TCR beta chains, and the association was replicated in an independent cohort. Correlated functional status among segregating V segments might reflect linkage disequilibrium, but an unknown experimental factor could not be ruled out. CMV serostatus was the only immune exposure information available for the cohort. Roughly uniform sequencing depth across donors was assumed in presence/absence analyses, although this assumption may not hold. At a false discovery rate of 0.05, a later analysis linked under 20,000 TCR beta sequences to specific HLA alleles. A cluster of highly shared sequence variants was judged likely to be a technical artifact of the sequencing pipeline. In an earlier analysis of some 500 of the donors, most TCR beta V segments appeared in productive rearrangements about 87% or about 30% of the time, broadly matching IMGT annotations. This cohort had only TCR beta chains sequenced, and the lack of alpha or paired-chain data limited which features could be detected. A further reported finding was that TCR beta sequences accurately predicted the HLA-A and HLA-B alleles for most subjects in the first cohort. The authors suggested that the approach could potentially be generalized to other disease states and immunological phenotypes. The study gave a list of 150 to 200 TCR beta chains associated with cytomegalovirus. A later analysis found that TCR association rates varied across HLA loci, with DRB1 alleles showing the most associated TCRs and HLA-C alleles the fewest. Approximately 16 rarely observed V segments, including chromosome 9 orphons, were excluded from the earlier analysis of approximately 600 of the donors because counts were too low. When HLA alleles, especially DR and DQ, strongly co-occurred, attributing TCR associations to individual alleles was difficult. Because some donors lacked HLA typing at each locus, the association tests relied only on the typed subset. A few of the identified cytomegalovirus-associated TCR beta chains were confirmed in vitro to be specific for cytomegalovirus antigens. In a later genetic analysis, fewer N-insertions in productive TCRs were reported among donors in an Asian-associated ancestry cluster than the approximately 670-donor mean. Compared with equally common non-associated chains, HLA-associated TCR beta chains in a later analysis were more clonally expanded and had lower generation probabilities. A later analysis found that most CMV-associated TCR beta chains appeared HLA-restricted, with HLA associations seemingly driven largely by CMV exposure. Across donors, most TCR sequences were observed very rarely, whereas some public TCRs were present in many individuals. The classifier was reported to diagnose cytomegalovirus status with high specificity and sensitivity in both the original cohort and the validation cohort.

The receptor's source is a man between 65 and 80 years old in good health and CMV-seronegative. Material: PBMCs.

CDR3 protein: CASSPQGWAGVLDKDEQYF. The sequenced DNA is TGTGCCAGCAGCCCACAAGGATGGGCGGGAGTATTAGATAAGGACGAGCAGTACTTC. This chain joins TRBV11-2 to TRBJ2-7, and 7 junctional nucleotides match TRBD2. V trim: 5 bases; J trim: 5 bases; unmatched bases: 24. From its cysteine to its phenylalanine, the CDR3 spans 19 amino acids. This entry keeps only the CDR3 DNA: 57 bases, framed from base 1. The germline V gene provides CDR1 SGHAT and CDR2 FQNNGV.